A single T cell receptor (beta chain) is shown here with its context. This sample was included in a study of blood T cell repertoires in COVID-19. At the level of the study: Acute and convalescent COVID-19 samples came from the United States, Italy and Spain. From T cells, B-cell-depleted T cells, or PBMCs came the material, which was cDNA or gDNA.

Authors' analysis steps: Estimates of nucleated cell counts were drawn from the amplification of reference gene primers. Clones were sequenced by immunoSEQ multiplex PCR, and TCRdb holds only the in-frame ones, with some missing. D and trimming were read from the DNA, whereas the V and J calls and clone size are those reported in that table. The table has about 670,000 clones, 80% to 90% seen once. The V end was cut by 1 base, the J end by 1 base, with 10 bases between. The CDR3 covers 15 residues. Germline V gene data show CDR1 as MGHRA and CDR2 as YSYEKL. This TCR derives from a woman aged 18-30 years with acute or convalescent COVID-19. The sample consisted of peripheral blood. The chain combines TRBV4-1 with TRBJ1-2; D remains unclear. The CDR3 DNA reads TGCGCCAGCAGCCAAGGATGGCAAGTTAACTATGGCTACACCTTC. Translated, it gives CASSQGWQVNYGYTF.